The entry that follows covers one T cell receptor (beta chain) sequence. Its antigen target is currently unknown. Preparation of the library involved the immunoSEQ multiplex PCR assay. For the multiplex PCR, a mixture combining 60 forward primers for TCR Vbeta segments and 13 reverse primers for TCR Jbeta segments was used. The CDR3 region of rearranged TCR beta genes was amplified from genomic DNA by a multiplex PCR assay. Amplified TCR beta libraries were sequenced as 87-base-pair reads on the Illumina HiSeq System. Concerning the study's data processing: Across the 640 or so repertoires, a later analysis counted 78 million or so unique TCR beta chains, about 10 million of which were shared by at least two donors. Raw reads were error-corrected and collapsed into unique sequences with a nearest-neighbor algorithm that merged closely related sequences to remove PCR and sequencing errors. CDR3 sequences were aligned to IMGT reference sequences to assign V, D and J gene segments. Each retained sequence needed at least a six-nucleotide match to both a V gene segment and a J gene segment. Rearrangements were classified as productive when the CDR3 lacked stop codons and remained in frame with V and J, and all other rearrangements were classified as non-productive. Following IMGT convention, CDR3 was defined as the stretch from the second conserved V-encoded cysteine up to the conserved J-encoded phenylalanine. The earlier analysis of some 580 of the donors excluded any sequence lacking an unambiguous match to a single V gene segment. An earlier analysis of over 450 of the donors classified V segments as functional when productive rearrangements were above 56.7% and as segregating when the standard deviation between donors was above 5%. A statistical classification framework was built for diagnosing cytomegalovirus status from the catalog of TCR beta chain sequences. In a later analysis, TCR nucleotide sequences were compared against IMGT/GENE-DB human TR gene sequences so that V and J genes could be assigned. The TCRdist pipeline was used in a later analysis to assign CDR3 sequences and most-parsimonious VDJ recombination scenarios. In a later analysis, each TCR beta chain was defined by its CDR3 amino acid sequence together with its V-gene family, and reads lacking a unique V-gene family were excluded. A later analysis removed 500 to 650 highly shared, low-generation-probability nucleotide sequences to deal with suspected cross-contamination and a sequencing artifact. For each public chain, a later analysis derived a clonal expansion index from normalized ranks of inferred template counts within each repertoire. A later analysis computed generation probabilities with a VDJ recombination model fitted to out-of-frame rearrangements, and checked the results against IGoR. In a later analysis, TCR-TCR, TCR-HLA and TCR-CMV co-occurrence was scored with hypergeometric tests, and a repertoire-size bias correction was applied to TCR pairs. To estimate false discovery rates, a later analysis permuted the HLA or CMV assignments 20 times. A later analysis grouped co-occurring TCRs with DBSCAN, adding TCRdist sequence similarity when clustering within HLA-allele-positive subsets. For co-occurrence clustering, repertoires with fewer than 30,000 or more than 120,000 public chains were excluded, along with five repertoires with anomalous nucleotide sharing. TCRdb took over this immuneACCESS table, retaining in-frame rearrangements with V and J assigned. Such tables are incomplete; in checked studies, under half of the missing clones stem from an unresolved V gene, and the remainder is unexplained. D and trimming were read from the DNA, whereas the V and J calls and clone size are those reported in that table. This sample's clone table shows about 32,000 clones. Approximately 4.8% of the sample is held by the ten biggest clonotypes.

V trim: 4 bases; J trim: 4 bases; unmatched bases: 9. The germline V gene specifies LGHNT as CDR1 and FRNRAP as CDR2. The CDR3 numbers 16 residues from cysteine through phenylalanine. Only the CDR3 DNA is retained, 48 bases long and in frame from the first base. The data originate from a study of cytomegalovirus exposure and HLA in healthy donors (dated by TCRdb to about 2017). Looking at the study overall: In an earlier analysis of 587 of the donors, approximately 300 Gb of sequence data and 90 million to 130 million unique TCR beta sequences from roughly 180 million T cells were reported. An early release covering some 640 HLA-typed donors comprised about 320 gigabases of sequencing data and around 86 million unique TCR sequences. Of the roughly 400 genotyped donors, less than 90% were placed in the genetic ancestry cluster associated with self-reported Caucasian donors. The aim of the study was to test whether cataloging public T cell receptors could identify signatures of past pathogen exposure. The study used immunosequencing to profile the T cell repertoires of around 600 subjects and linked those repertoires to cytomegalovirus serostatus. Besides the first cohort of around 670 subjects, a separate validation cohort made up of some 110 different subjects was used. To predict cytomegalovirus infection status, the study brought together high-throughput TCR immunosequencing, statistical association of individual TCRs with disease status, and machine learning. A later analysis re-analyzed previously published TCR beta repertoires from 660 or so donors and added high-resolution HLA genotyping to study TCR occurrence patterns. In the later analysis, no new phenotypic data were used to find candidate immune exposures; instead, reliance was placed on TCR beta sequences and their occurrence across donors. In an earlier analysis of 550 to 700 of the donors, high-throughput TCR beta sequencing was used to judge whether each TCR beta V gene segment behaved as functional or pseudogenic. Donor age, sex, ethnicity and CMV serostatus were compiled together with the repertoire data. Genome-wide SNP genotypes for about three fifths of the 666 donors were used in a later genetic analysis, which treated that subset as a discovery cohort. All discovery cohort repertoires had been generated on a single sequencing platform. Class I and class II HLA loci were covered by the typing at four-digit resolution. The number of typed donors differed by locus: about 620-640 for A, B, C, DRB1 and DQB1; approximately 520 for DQA1; roughly 600 for DPA1; and around 490 for DPB1. A few DR-DQ haplotypes were handled as single units for association and clustering because linkage in the cohort was strong. On average, roughly 240,000 unique TCR beta nucleotide sequences were sequenced per donor among roughly 430 genotyped donors of the cohort, with 15% to 20% of those sequences being non-productive. Points the paper makes about the study in general: An earlier analysis of around 600 of the donors showed that most TCR beta V segments appeared in productive rearrangements either about 90% or about 30% of the time, which broadly matched IMGT annotations. Sequencing depth was assumed to be roughly uniform across donors in the presence/absence analyses, though that assumption may not hold. Only TCR beta chains were sequenced in this cohort, and the absence of alpha or paired-chain data limited detectable features. The sequencing pipeline was judged likely to have produced a cluster of highly shared sequence variants as a technical artifact. A further reported finding was that TCR beta sequences accurately predicted the HLA-A and HLA-B alleles for most subjects in the first cohort. Some IMGT-functional V segments, including TRBV6-2 and TRBV6-3, could not be distinguished by the 87-base-pair reads and were therefore excluded. The authors suggested that the approach could potentially be extended to other disease states and immunological phenotypes. Linkage disequilibrium might explain the correlated functional status among segregating V segments, but an unknown experimental factor could not be excluded. According to a later analysis, TCR association rates differed among HLA loci, with DRB1 alleles showing the most associated TCRs and HLA-C alleles showing the fewest. In the study, 150 to 200 TCR beta chains were listed as associated with cytomegalovirus. Strong co-occurrence of HLA alleles, especially DR and DQ, made assigning TCR associations to individual alleles difficult. The only immune exposure information available for the cohort was CMV serostatus. A later analysis associated roughly 17,000 TCR beta sequences with specific HLA alleles at a false discovery rate of 0.05. Because counts were too low, about 15 rarely observed V segments, including chromosome 9 orphons, were left out of the earlier analysis of about 500 of the donors. HLA typing was unavailable for some donors at each locus, so association tests used only the typed subset. A later analysis found that most CMV-associated TCR beta chains appeared HLA-restricted, with HLA associations seemingly driven largely by CMV exposure. V-gene and J-gene trimming of TCR beta chains was associated with a missense DCLRE1C variant in a later genetic analysis, and the association was replicated in an independent cohort. A later analysis reported that several top co-occurrence clusters appeared linked to parvovirus B19, influenza, CMV and Epstein-Barr virus. While some public TCRs were present in many individuals, most TCR sequences turned up only very rarely across donors. In both the original and validation cohorts, the classifier was reported to diagnose cytomegalovirus status with high specificity and sensitivity. In a later analysis, HLA-associated TCR beta chains were found to be more clonally expanded and to have lower generation probabilities than equally common non-associated chains. According to a later genetic analysis, donors in an Asian-associated ancestry cluster had fewer N-insertions in productive TCRs than the approximately 710-donor mean. In vitro tests confirmed that a few of the cytomegalovirus-associated TCR beta chains recognize cytomegalovirus antigens.

The cohort comprised fewer than 700 healthy bone marrow donors. At the time of sampling, every cohort member was nominally healthy, though immune exposures that went unrecorded were likely present. The donor tested CMV seronegative, placing the donor among the 350 or so seronegative members of the cohort. Each donor provided a peripheral blood sample, and peripheral blood mononuclear cells were used for TCR beta sequencing. The Qiagen DNeasy Blood Extraction Kit was used to extract genomic DNA from the blood cell samples. The sequencing input was PBMCs. The sequence was collected from a female donor in good health and CMV-seronegative. The chain employs TRBV12-5 and TRBJ1-3; TRBD1 aligns with 8 central bases. The nucleotide sequence is given as TGTGCTAGTGGTTCTGACAGGGGAATTAGGGGAAACACCATATATTTT. It translates as CASGSDRGIRGNTIYF.